This T cell receptor beta chain was recovered during a study of blood T cell repertoires in COVID-19. About the study: Samples came from the United States, Italy and Spain, spanning acute and convalescent COVID-19.

The method was immunoSEQ multiplex PCR; TCRdb's version includes in-frame clones alone and lacks a portion of them. The data contain about 350,000 clones, 80% to 90% of them singletons. Sequences were obtained from PBMCs or T cells enriched from blood (not recorded which). The TCR originated in a woman younger than 45 who had recovered from COVID-19.

The CDR3 DNA follows: TGTGCCAGCAGCCCTACTAACAGGGGGCTATCAGATACGCAGTATTTT. Its protein is CASSPTNRGLSDTQYF. This chain joins TRBV14 and TRBJ2-3; 9 positions match TRBD1. The CDR3 runs 16 residues. Per germline, CDR1 SGHDN and CDR2 FVKESK. Unmatched junction bases numbered 9, after V lost 4 bases and J lost 4 bases.